Shown below are 10 T cell receptor beta chains from a single sample sequenced in a study of blood T cells in healthy people across ages. A sample-barcoded 5' primer and a J-beta primer mix were used in a second PCR of roughly 6 to 11 cycles. MiXCR, run by TCRdb on the 5' RACE reads, gives a single entry per CDR3 protein. The table records fewer than 2,000,000 distinct CDR3 sequences, roughly two fifths of them present only once. Sequenced: blood. These receptors came from a human donor in good health.

This clonotype was seen only a few times. The rearrangement uses TRBV5-1 and TRBJ2-3, with D tentatively TRBD1 or TRBD2 (5 bases each). This CDR3 has 15 amino acids. Germline CDR1 and CDR2: SGHRS and YFSETQ. V shed 0 bases and J shed 2 bases, with 10 bases lying between them. The CDR3 region has the DNA TGCGCCAGCAGCTTGGCCCGGGGACCCACAGATACGCAGTATTTT. It codes for CASSLARGPTDTQYF.

The V and J genes are TRBV24-1 and TRBJ2-1; TRBD1 matches 8 bases. There are 15 residues in the CDR3. The V and J ends lost 4 bases and 4 bases, in that order; junction bases with no gene match: 5. Germline values: CDR1 KGHDR, CDR2 SFDVKD. Here the CDR3 reads CATSEVGQGYNEQFF. The CDR3 DNA reads as TGTGCCACCAGTGAGGTCGGACAGGGTTACAATGAGCAGTTCTTC.

There are a few counts of this clonotype. This chain connects TRBV6-1 to TRBJ2-7, with 12 bases identical to TRBD1. The CDR3 is 16 amino acids. Germline loops: CDR1 MNHNS, CDR2 SASEGT. J lost 5 bases, V lost 7 bases, and 12 bases had no gene match. The CDR3 DNA follows: TGTGCCAGCACTGTAGCGGCGGGACAGGGGGCCGACGAGCAGTACTTC. Encoded protein: CASTVAAGQGADEQYF.

The rearrangement joins TRBV29-1 to TRBJ2-3, with D possibly TRBD1 on 5 matching bases. The CDR3 is 15 residues long. The germline gives CDR1 SQVTM, CDR2 ANQGSEA. Deletions cut 4 bases from V and 1 base from J, with 15 bases between. DNA for the CDR3: TGCAGCGTTGTTCGACAGAGTATGGGCACAGATACGCAGTATTTT. It specifies CSVVRQSMGTDTQYF.

V usage is TRBV11-2 and J usage is TRBJ1-6, with D unclear. The CDR3 contains 16 residues. V lost 2 bases, J lost 9 bases, and 17 bases lay in between. CDR1 and CDR2 (germline): SGHAT, FQNNGV. CDR3 in amino acids: CASSLRSGTGGSPLHF. CDR3 nucleotides: TGTGCCAGCAGCTTACGTAGTGGTACCGGTGGTTCACCCCTCCACTTT. Full variable domain (missing parts from reference TRBV11-2 and TRBJ1-6): EAGVAQSPRYKIIEKRQSVAFWCNPISGHATLYWYQQILGQGPKLLIQFQNNGVVDDSQLPKDRFSAERLKGVDSTLKIQPAKLEDSAVYLCASSLRSGTGGSPLHFGNGTRLTVT.

This clonotype was seen only a few times. One end of the junction varies from germline; a read error may be responsible. The chain couples TRBV7-2 to TRBJ2-1; D unresolved. The CDR3 runs to 15 residues. CDR1 is SGHTA, CDR2 FQGNSA, per germline. CDR3 sequence: CASSSGYSSCNEQFF. DNA for the CDR3: TGTGCCAGCAGCTCCGGATACAGCTCCTGCAATGAGCAGTTCTTC.

This chain links TRBV29-1 with TRBJ1-1; D remains unclear. V dropped 5 bases and J dropped 0 bases, with 13 bases sitting between them. CDR1 is SQVTM and CDR2 is ANQGSEA in the germline V gene. The CDR3 spans 14 residues. The DNA of the CDR3 is TGCAGCGTTAGCCCAGTTATAATGAACACTGAAGCTTTCTTT. Translating gives CSVSPVIMNTEAFF.

The V call is TRBV25-1, the J call TRBJ1-2; D unresolved. Germline V CDR1 and CDR2: MGHDK, SYGVNS. The CDR3 totals 14 residues. Trimming took 4 bases from V and 4 from J, leaving 13 bases between them. The CDR3 loop is CASSGLFSGYGYTF. For the CDR3, the DNA is TGTGCCAGCAGTGGACTCTTCAGCGGCTATGGCTACACCTTC.

The genes are TRBV20-1 and TRBJ1-5; 7 positions agree with TRBD1. CDR1 and CDR2 (germline): DFQATT, SNEGSKA (reference sequence). The CDR3 consists of 15 residues. The V segment lost 6 bases and the J segment 2 bases; nucleotides outside the gene matches: 10. CDR3 nucleotides: TGCAGTGCCCTGACAGGGCCGGGAGGCAATCAGCCCCAGCATTTT. This translates into CSALTGPGGNQPQHF.

This clonotype was detected a few times. The chain links TRBV11-2 to TRBJ2-1; 12 bases agree with TRBD2. Germline lookup yields CDR1 SGHAT and CDR2 FQNNGV. This CDR3 is 16 amino acids long. J lost 8 bases, V lost 1 base, and 6 bases had no gene match. In DNA form, the CDR3 reads TGTGCCAGCAGCTTAGGTACTAGCGGGGGGTCTGATGAGCAGTTCTTC. Protein product: CASSLGTSGGSDEQFF.